This T cell receptor (beta chain) is from a study of shared clonotypes between healthy human individuals. CDR1 is MNHEY, CDR2 SVGAGI, per germline. The CDR3 extends over 15 amino acids. Deletions cut 2 bases from V and 4 bases from J, with 12 bases between. Several immunoSEQ 96-well plates shared each subset's DNA, each plate a replicate. Profiled with immunoSEQ multiplex PCR; TCRdb holds only in-frame clones, not every one. Of 2.3 million or so clones listed, 93% were seen once; the top ten hold about 0.39%. CD4+ cell separation produced CD45RA+ naive and CD45RA-negative memory subsets. The TCR sequence derives from a man between 18 and 29 years old in good health. Some clones in this sample may be carry-over from other donors' samples. What was sequenced was naive CD4+ T cells from PBMCs. Noted subset: CD45RA+ positively selected. The V and J genes are TRBV6-5 and TRBJ1-5; D not resolved. CDR3 residues: CASSYNFSPNQPQHF. CDR3 DNA: TGTGCCAGCAGTTACAATTTCTCCCCGAATCAGCCCCAGCATTTT.